The T cell receptor (beta chain) described here comes from a study of T cell changes during pregnancy in multiple sclerosis. In its sample, this clone was seen a few times. The table came from immunoSEQ multiplex PCR; TCRdb's copy has only in-frame clones and leaves some out. The sample lists under 20,000 clones; roughly 84% were seen once. V was trimmed by 3 bases and J by 9 bases, leaving 12 bases between them. Germline V CDR1 and CDR2: SEHNR, FQNEAQ (reference sequence). The CDR3 consists of 13 residues. This chain links TRBV7-9 with TRBJ2-1; D is possibly TRBD2 (5 bases). Here the sequenced sample was CD8+ T cells from peripheral blood mononuclear cells, taken after pregnancy. This sequence was found in a female donor with multiple sclerosis, enrolled in a pregnancy study. CDR3 coding DNA: TGTGCCAGCAGCTTTTTGGACTTCAGTGAGCAGTTCTTC. Translation: CASSFLDFSEQFF.